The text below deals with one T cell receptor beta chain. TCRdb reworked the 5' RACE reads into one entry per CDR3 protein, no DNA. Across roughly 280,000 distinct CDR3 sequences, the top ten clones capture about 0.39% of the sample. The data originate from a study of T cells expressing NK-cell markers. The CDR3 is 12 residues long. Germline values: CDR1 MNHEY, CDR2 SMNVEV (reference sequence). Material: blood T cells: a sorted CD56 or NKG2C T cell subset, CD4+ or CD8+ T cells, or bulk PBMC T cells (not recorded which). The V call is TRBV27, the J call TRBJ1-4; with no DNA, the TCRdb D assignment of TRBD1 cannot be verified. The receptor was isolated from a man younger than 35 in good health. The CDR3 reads CASRPLGGKLFF. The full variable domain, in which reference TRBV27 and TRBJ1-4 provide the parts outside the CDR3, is EAQVTQNPRYLITVTGKKLTVTCSQNMNHEYMSWYRQDPGLGLRQIYYSMNVEVTDKGDVPEGYKVSRKEKRNFPLILESPSPNQTSLYFCASRPLGGKLFFGSGTQLSVL.